These 6 T cell receptor beta chains share one sample of origin, sequenced in a study of T cell responses to AZD1222 COVID-19 vaccine. Some clones are missing from TCRdb's copy, which holds only in-frame ones; the method was immunoSEQ multiplex PCR. Counted here are hundreds of thousands of clones, 94% occurring once; the ten biggest clones make up roughly 0.5%. Sample: peripheral blood, taken 28 days after the second AZD1222 dose. Source of these receptors: an adult who received the AZD1222 COVID-19 vaccine.

The genes are TRBV5-6 and TRBJ2-7; D is uncertain. The germline CDR1 and CDR2 sequences are SGHDT and YYEEEE. The CDR3 length is 15 residues. The germline V and J ends were trimmed by 4 bases and 3 bases, with 17 bases remaining between them. The CDR3 reads CASSPQRQTVYEQYF. The CDR3 DNA reads TGTGCCAGCAGCCCTCAAAGGCAAACAGTCTACGAGCAGTACTTC.

V and J are TRBV28 and TRBJ2-2; 7 bases map to TRBD2. The CDR3 extends over 15 amino acids. The ends lost 3 bases at V and 3 bases at J; junction bases unmatched: 4. Germline lookup yields CDR1 MDHEN and CDR2 SYDVKM. CDR3 sequence (DNA): TGTGCCAGCAGTTTCAGGGAGGGGTACACCGGGGAGCTGTTTTTT. Protein sequence: CASSFREGYTGELFF.

The genes are TRBV2 and TRBJ2-7; TRBD1 aligns across 10 bases. After removal of 7 bases from V and 0 bases from J, the junction contained 3 bases not matched to a gene. This CDR3 spans 14 amino acids. Per germline, CDR1 SNHLY and CDR2 FYNNEI. The CDR3 DNA follows: TGTGCCAGCAACGGACAGGGGGTCTCCTACGAGCAGTACTTC. It specifies CASNGQGVSYEQYF. The full variable domain, rest sourced from reference TRBV2 and TRBJ2-7, is EPEVTQTPSHQVTQMGQEVILRCVPISNHLYFYWYRQILGQKVEFLVSFYNNEISEKSEIFDDQFSVERPDGSNFTLKIRSTKLEDSAMYFCASNGQGVSYEQYFGPGTRLTVT.

The chain recombines TRBV7-2 with TRBJ2-5, with 8 bases lining up with TRBD2. Germline trimming cut 5 bases from V and 1 base from J; bases unmatched to any gene: 3. Germline V gives CDR1 SGHTA, CDR2 FQGNSA. The CDR3 runs to 14 residues. The CDR3, as DNA: TGTGCCAGCAGCCCGGGGGGGCCCCAAGAGACCCAGTACTTC. Protein sequence: CASSPGGPQETQYF.

CDR3 nucleotides: TGTGCCAGCTCACCAGCAGGGGCGAACACTGAAGCTTTCTTT. Translation: CASSPAGANTEAFF. V and J are TRBV18 and TRBJ1-1, with D possibly being TRBD1 (6 bases). The CDR3 runs 14 residues. The germline V and J ends were trimmed by 2 bases and 1 base, with 8 bases remaining between them. Germline-derived CDR1 and CDR2 are KGHSH and LQKENI.

As for this clone: Being one base from a much bigger clone, this may be a read error. This sample also contains other DNA sequences that code for the same CDR3. CDR3 sequence (DNA): TGTGCTAGCAGTTACTCGAGTGCAGATACGCAGTATTTT. It translates to CASSYSSADTQYF. The rearrangement links TRBV6-2 or TRBV6-3 to TRBJ2-3; D gene ambiguous. This CDR3 is built from 13 residues. Germline values: CDR1 MNHEY, CDR2 SVGEGT.